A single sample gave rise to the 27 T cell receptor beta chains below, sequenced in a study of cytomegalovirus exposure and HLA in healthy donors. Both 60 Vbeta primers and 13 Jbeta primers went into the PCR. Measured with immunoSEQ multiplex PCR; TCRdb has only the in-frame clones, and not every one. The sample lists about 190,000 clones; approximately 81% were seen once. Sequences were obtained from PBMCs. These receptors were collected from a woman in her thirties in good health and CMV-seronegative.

CDR3 region: CASRGRRDEQYF. The DNA of the CDR3 is TGTGCCAGCAGGGGGCGGAGAGACGAGCAGTACTTC. The rearrangement links TRBV7-9 to TRBJ2-5; maybe TRBD1 (5 bases). The J call may be in error: the DNA end matches TRBJ2-7 better. This CDR3 has 12 amino acids. Looked up from germline, CDR1 is SEHNR and CDR2 is FQNEAQ (reference sequence).

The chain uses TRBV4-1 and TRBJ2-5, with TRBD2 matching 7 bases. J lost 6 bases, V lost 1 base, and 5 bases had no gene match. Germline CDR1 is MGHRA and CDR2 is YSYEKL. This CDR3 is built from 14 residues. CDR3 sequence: CASSQAGGGKTQYF. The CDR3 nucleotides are TGCGCCAGCAGCCAAGCGGGAGGCGGAAAGACCCAGTACTTC.

CDR3 bases: TGTGCCAGCAGAGGCGACAGTCATAGCAATCAGCCCCAGCATTTT. Amino acid sequence: CASRGDSHSNQPQHF. This rearrangement joins TRBV2 to TRBJ1-5; D perhaps matches TRBD1 (5 bases). V was cut by 6 bases and J by 0 bases, with 12 bases left in between. CDR1 is SNHLY and CDR2 is FYNNEI in the germline V gene. The CDR3 consists of 15 residues.

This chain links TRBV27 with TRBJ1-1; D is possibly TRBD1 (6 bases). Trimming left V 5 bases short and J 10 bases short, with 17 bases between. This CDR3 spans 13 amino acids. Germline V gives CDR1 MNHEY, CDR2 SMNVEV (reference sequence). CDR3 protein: CASSPEIPGAAFF. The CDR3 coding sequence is TGTGCCAGCAGTCCAGAAATTCCAGGGGCAGCTTTCTTT.

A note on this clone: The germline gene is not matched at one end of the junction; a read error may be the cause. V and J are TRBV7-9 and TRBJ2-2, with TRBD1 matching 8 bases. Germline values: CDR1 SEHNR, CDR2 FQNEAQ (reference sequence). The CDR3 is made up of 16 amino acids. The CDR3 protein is CSSSLLGQGNTGELFF. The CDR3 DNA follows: TGTTCCAGCAGCTTACTAGGACAGGGGAACACCGGGGAGCTGTTTTTT.

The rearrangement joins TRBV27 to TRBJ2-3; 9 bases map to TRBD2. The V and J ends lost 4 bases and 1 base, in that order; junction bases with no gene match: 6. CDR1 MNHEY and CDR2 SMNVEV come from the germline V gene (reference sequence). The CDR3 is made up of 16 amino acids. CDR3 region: CASSSREGRRTDTQYF. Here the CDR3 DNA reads TGTGCCAGCAGTTCGCGGGAGGGCCGGCGCACAGATACGCAGTATTTT.

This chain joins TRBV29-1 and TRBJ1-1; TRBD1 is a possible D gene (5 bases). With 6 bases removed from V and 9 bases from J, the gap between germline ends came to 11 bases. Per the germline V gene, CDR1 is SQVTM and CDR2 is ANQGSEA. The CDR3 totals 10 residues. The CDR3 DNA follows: TGCAGCGTGAAAGCAGGGCAAGCTTTCTTT. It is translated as CSVKAGQAFF. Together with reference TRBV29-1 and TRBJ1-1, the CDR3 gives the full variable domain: SAVISQKPSRDICQRGTSLTIQCQVDSQVTMMFWYRQQPGQSLTLIATANQGSEATYESGFVIDKFPISRPNLTFSTLTVSNMSPEDSSIYLCSVKAGQAFFGQGTRLTVV.

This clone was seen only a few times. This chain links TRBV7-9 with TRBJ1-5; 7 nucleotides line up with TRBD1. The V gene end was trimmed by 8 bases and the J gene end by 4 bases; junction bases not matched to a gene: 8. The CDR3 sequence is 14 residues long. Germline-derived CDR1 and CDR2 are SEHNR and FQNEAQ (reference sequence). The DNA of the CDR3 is TGTGCCAGCGGCGAGGGGGCGCGGAATCAGCCCCAGCATTTT. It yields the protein CASGEGARNQPQHF.

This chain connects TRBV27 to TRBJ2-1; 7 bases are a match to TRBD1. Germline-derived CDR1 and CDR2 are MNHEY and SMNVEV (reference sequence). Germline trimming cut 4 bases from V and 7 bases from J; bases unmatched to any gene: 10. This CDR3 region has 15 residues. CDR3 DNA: TGTGCCAGCAGTTCCTCGGACAGGAGAAGTAATGAGCAGTTCTTC. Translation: CASSSSDRRSNEQFF.

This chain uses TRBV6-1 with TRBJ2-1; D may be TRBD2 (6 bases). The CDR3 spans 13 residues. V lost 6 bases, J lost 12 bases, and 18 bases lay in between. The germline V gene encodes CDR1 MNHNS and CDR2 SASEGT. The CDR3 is CASSTGGRRVQFF. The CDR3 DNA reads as TGTGCCAGCAGCACTGGGGGGAGACGAGTGCAGTTCTTC.

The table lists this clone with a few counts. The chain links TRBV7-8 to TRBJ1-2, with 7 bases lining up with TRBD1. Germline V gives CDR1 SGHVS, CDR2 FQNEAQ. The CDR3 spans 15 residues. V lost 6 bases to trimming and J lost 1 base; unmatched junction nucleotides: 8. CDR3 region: CASSRTGTVNYGYTF. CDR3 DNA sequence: TGTGCCAGCAGTCGAACCGGGACAGTTAACTATGGCTACACCTTC.

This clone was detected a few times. In DNA form, the CDR3 reads TGCGCCAGCAGCCAAGAAGGCTTGGCAGGGGGCTCTGGAAACACCATATATTTT. Residues: CASSQEGLAGGSGNTIYF. This sequence joins TRBV4-3 and TRBJ1-3; 7 nucleotides line up with TRBD1. This CDR3 contains 18 residues. V was clipped by 0 bases and J by 0 bases; unmatched bases: 8. Germline CDR1 reads LGHNA; CDR2 reads YSLEER.

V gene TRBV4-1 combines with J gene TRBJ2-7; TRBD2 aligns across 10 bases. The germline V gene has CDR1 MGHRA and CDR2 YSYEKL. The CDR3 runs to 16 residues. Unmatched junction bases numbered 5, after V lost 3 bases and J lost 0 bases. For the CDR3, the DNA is TGCGCCAGCAGCCAGTCTCTAGCGGGGGACTCCTACGAGCAGTACTTC. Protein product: CASSQSLAGDSYEQYF.

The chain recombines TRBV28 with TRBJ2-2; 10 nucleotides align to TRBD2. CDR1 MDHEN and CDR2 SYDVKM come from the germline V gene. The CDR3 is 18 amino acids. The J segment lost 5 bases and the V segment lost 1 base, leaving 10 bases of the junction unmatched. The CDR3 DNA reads TGTGCCAGCAGTTTATTTACTAGCGGGACTTTACGAACCGGGGAGCTGTTTTTT. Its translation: CASSLFTSGTLRTGELFF.

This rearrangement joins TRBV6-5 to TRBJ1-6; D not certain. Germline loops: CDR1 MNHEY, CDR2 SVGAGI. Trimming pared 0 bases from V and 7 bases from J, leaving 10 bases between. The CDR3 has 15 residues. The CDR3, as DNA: TGTGCCAGCAGTTACTCGATGCTACTGAATTCACCCCTCCACTTT. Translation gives CASSYSMLLNSPLHF.

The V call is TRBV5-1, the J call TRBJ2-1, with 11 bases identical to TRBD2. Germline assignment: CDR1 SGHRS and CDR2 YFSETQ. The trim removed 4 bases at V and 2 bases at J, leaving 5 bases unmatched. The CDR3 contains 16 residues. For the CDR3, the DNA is TGCGCCAGCAGCACGGGACTAGCGGTCGCCTACAATGAGCAGTTCTTC. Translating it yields CASSTGLAVAYNEQFF. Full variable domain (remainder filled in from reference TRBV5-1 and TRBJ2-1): KAGVTQTPRYLIKTRGQQVTLSCSPISGHRSVSWYQQTPGQGLQFLFEYFSETQRNKGNFPGRFSGRQFSNSRSEMNVSTLELGDSALYLCASSTGLAVAYNEQFFGPGTRLTVL.

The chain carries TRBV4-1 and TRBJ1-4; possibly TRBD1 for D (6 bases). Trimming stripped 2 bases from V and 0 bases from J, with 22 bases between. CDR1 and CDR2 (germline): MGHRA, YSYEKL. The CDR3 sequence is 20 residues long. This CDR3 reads CASSQLPRLGHGATNEKLFF. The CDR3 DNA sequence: TGCGCCAGCAGCCAATTACCCCGGCTGGGACACGGTGCAACTAATGAAAAACTGTTTTTT.

The CDR3 here is CASSQGQGNTEAFF. The DNA of the CDR3 is TGCGCCAGCAGCCAAGGACAGGGAAACACTGAAGCTTTCTTT. This rearrangement joins TRBV4-1 to TRBJ1-1; TRBD1 aligns across 7 bases. The CDR3 extends over 14 amino acids. Per the germline V gene, CDR1 is MGHRA and CDR2 is YSYEKL. V was pared by 1 base and J by 2 bases, with 1 base of the junction left unmatched.

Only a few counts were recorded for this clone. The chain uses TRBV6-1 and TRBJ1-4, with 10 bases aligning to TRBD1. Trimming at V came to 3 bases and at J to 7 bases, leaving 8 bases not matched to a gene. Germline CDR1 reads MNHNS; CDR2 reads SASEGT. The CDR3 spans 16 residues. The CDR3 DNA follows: TGTGCCAGCAGTGAGGGACAGGGGAGGTGGGCTGAAAAACTGTTTTTT. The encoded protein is CASSEGQGRWAEKLFF.

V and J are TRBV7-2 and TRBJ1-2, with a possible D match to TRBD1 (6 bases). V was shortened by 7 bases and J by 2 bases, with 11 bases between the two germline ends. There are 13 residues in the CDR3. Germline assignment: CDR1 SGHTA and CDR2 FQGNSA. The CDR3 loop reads CASTTRGNYGYTF. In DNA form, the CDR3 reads TGTGCCAGCACCACGAGGGGGAACTATGGCTACACCTTC. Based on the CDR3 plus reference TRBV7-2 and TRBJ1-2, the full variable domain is GAGVSQSPSNKVTEKGKDVELRCDPISGHTALYWYRQSLGQGLEFLIYFQGNSAPDKSGLPSDRFSAERTGGSVSTLTIQRTQQEDSAVYLCASTTRGNYGYTFGSGTRLTVV.

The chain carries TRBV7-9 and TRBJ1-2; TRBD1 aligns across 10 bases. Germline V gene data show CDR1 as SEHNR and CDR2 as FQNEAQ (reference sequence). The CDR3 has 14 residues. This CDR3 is CSGTATTGGAGYTF. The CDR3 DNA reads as TGTTCCGGGACTGCGACGACAGGGGGCGCCGGCTACACCTTC.

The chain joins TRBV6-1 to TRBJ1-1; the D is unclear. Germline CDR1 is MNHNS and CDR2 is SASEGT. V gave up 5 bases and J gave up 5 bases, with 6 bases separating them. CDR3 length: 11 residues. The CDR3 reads CASSRETEAFF. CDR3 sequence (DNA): TGTGCCAGCAGTCGAGAGACTGAAGCTTTCTTT.

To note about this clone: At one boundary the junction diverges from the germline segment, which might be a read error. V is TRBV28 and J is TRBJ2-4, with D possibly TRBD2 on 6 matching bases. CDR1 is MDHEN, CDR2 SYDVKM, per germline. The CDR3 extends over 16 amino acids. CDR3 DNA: TGTGCCAGCAGTTTATGGACGGAACTAGCCAAAAACAGTCAGTACTTC. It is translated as CASSLWTELAKNSQYF.

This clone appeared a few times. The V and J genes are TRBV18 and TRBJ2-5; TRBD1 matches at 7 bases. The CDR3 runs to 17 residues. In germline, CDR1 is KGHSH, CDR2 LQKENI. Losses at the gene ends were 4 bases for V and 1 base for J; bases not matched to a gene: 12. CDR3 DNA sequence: TGTGCCAGCTCACAATACTCCGGGACAGACAGCCAAGAGACCCAGTACTTC. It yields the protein CASSQYSGTDSQETQYF.

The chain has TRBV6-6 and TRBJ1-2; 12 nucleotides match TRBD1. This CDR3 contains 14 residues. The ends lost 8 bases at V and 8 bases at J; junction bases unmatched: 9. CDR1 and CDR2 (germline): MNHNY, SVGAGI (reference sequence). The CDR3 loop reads CASAPGQGARGYTF. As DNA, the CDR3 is TGTGCCAGCGCCCCGGGACAGGGGGCGCGGGGCTACACCTTC.

CDR3 coding DNA: TGTGCCAGTAGATTGACAGGGGGCTTGACGAACATTCAGTACTTC. It yields the protein CASRLTGGLTNIQYF. J is TRBJ2-4 and V is TRBV19; 10 positions match TRBD1. V lost 6 bases and J lost 7; bases outside the gene matches: 9. Germline loops: CDR1 LNHDA, CDR2 SQIVND (reference sequence). The CDR3 has 15 amino acids.

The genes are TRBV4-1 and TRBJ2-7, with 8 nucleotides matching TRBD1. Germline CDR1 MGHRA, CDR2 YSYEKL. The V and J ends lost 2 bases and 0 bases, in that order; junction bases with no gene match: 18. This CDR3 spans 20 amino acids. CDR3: CASSQNLFGIRQGLSYEQYF. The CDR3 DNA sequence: TGCGCCAGCAGCCAAAACCTCTTTGGGATAAGACAGGGGCTCTCCTACGAGCAGTACTTC.